The T cell receptor beta chain under discussion was sequenced for a study of T-cell reconstitution after alpha-beta-depleted transplantation in children. This clonotype was seen repeatedly, ten times or more. Its antigen is not known. Study findings and constraints: Two months or so post-transplant, alpha-beta T cells reportedly derived from several hundred expanded graft clones. Some patients owed their high day-60 TCRbeta diversity to surviving recipient T cells and thymic progenitors. T-cell numbers and diversity one year post-transplant derived largely from freshly generated T cells.

Preparation of the TCRbeta library used unique molecular identifiers. TCRdb ran MiXCR on the PCR reads and lists one entry per CDR3 protein. In the table there are 480,000 or so distinct CDR3 sequences, 8% to 11% of which are singletons. Germline V gene data show CDR1 as MNHNS and CDR2 as SASEGT. V dropped 2 bases and J dropped 3 bases, with 10 bases sitting between them. This CDR3 is 14 amino acids long. The J gene is TRBJ1-2, the V gene TRBV6-1, with D possibly matching TRBD1 (6 bases). This TCR was sampled from a child aged 2-15 years with inherited bone marrow failure, due to receive a stem cell transplant. The sequenced sample was PBMCs, obtained before TCRalphabeta/CD19-depleted stem cell transplant. For the CDR3, the DNA is TGTGCCAGCAGTGAATATGGACAGTACTATGGCTACACCTTC. Encoded protein: CASSEYGQYYGYTF.